A single TCR beta chain is shown here with its context. The sample holds one count of this clone. Its recognized antigen is unknown. Per-base qualities were not stored, and no clone one base away is much larger. This sample also contains other DNA sequences that code for the same CDR3. The sample comes from a study of shared clonotypes between healthy human individuals (dated by TCRdb to the early 2020s). Study-level background: The cohort comprised a couple of women and three men aged 18 to 49 years. To increase sequencing depth and limit assay-specific biases, different laboratories used diverse techniques to prepare libraries and sequence TCR repertoires. For each donor, CD4 naive and CD4 memory were each run on three plates, CD8 naive on two plates, and CD8 memory on one plate. The study deeply sequenced blood TCR repertoires of five healthy adults to estimate repertoire size and the extent of clonotype sharing between individuals. Between about 0.9 and 9 billion PBMCs per donor were obtained by leukapheresis. What the work shows at the level of the full study, not this receptor alone: Across a handful of donors, 5% to 6% of naive CD4, roughly 3.3% of naive CD8, approximately 2.5% of memory CD4, and approximately 0.4% of memory CD8 clonotypes were shared. Incomplete sequencing was indicated by rarefaction of sorted-subset datasets, despite the large sequencing depth. Larger estimated clonotype richness was generally found for naive subsets than for memory subsets. Higher generation probabilities were observed for clonotypes shared by all four sorted-subset donors than for non-shared clonotypes. The genetic and exposure-history diversity represented was limited by the small number of donors. Sampling was restricted to blood, and TCR repertoires in tissues likely differ from the TCR repertoires found in blood. Pairwise subsampling led to the expectation that sequencing depth would affect the degree of clonotype sharing among donors.

Germline trimming amounts to 5 bases on V and 2 bases on J, with 5 as the count of junction bases outside the gene matches. The CDR3 measures 14 amino acids from cysteine to phenylalanine. The sequence is cut down to CDR3 DNA, 42 bases in frame from base 1. The germline V gene sets CDR1 to MDHEN and CDR2 to SYDVKM. Using the deep immunoSEQ assay, multiplex PCR amplified TCR CDR3 regions from genomic DNA. Extracted genomic DNA from each cell subset was spread evenly across all wells of several immunoSEQ 96-well plates, with each plate serving as a replicate. For sorted subsets, around 0.2 ug of genomic DNA, equivalent to tens of thousands of T cell genomes, went into each replicate PCR. Purified libraries were quantified with a Qubit 3.0 fluorometer, sized on a Bioanalyzer 2100, and re-quantified with the KAPA Library Quantification kit. Each immunoSEQ 96-well plate was sequenced on its own single-read 150-cycle Illumina NextSeq 550 flow cell. The original pipeline was this. Because only junctional sequences without quality scores were contained in the immunoSEQ output, filtering matching that applied to full-length reads could not be performed. To assign V/J genes and CDR3, sequences were annotated against IMGT germline references using PyIR, a Python wrapper for IgBLAST v1.9. Reads were filtered out if the reads had weak V/J assignments (E-value above 1e-6), no CDR3, stop codons, out-of-frame junctions, or ambiguous translated residues. V3J clonotypes were defined by identical inferred V gene, J gene, and CDR3 amino acid sequence. Percentage overlap between repertoires was computed as shared unique clonotypes divided by the size of the smaller repertoire. Three approaches were used to assess repertoire richness: RTK rarefaction, the Chao1 estimator, and Recon v2.1 estimates of unobserved clonotypes. For all TCRbeta clonotypes obtained by the gDNA method from a few donors, generation probabilities were computed with OLGA. Entries here come from immuneACCESS through TCRdb and include only in-frame sequences with V and J called. Some clones fail to appear in such tables; in the studies checked, an unresolved V gene covers under half of the shortfall, and the cause of the remainder is unknown. V, J and clone size reflect that table, while D and trimming were determined from the DNA. Present in this sample are roughly 2 million clones, 85% to 95% of which were seen just once. Approximately 0.13% of the sample is taken by the ten largest.

Healthy HIV-negative adults with no recently reported acute infections or vaccinations were included as donors. All donors were Caucasian adults living in Nashville, Tennessee, USA. CD4+ T cells were enriched by magnetic negative selection; naive cells were then positively selected on CD45RA, and the negative fraction formed the memory subset. Blood was obtained by leukapheresis, after which PBMCs were separated by Ficoll-Histopaque density gradient centrifugation and cryopreserved in liquid nitrogen vapor phase. Analytical flow cytometry was used to check the purity and quantity of each magnetically sorted T cell population. Each sorted fraction had its genomic DNA isolated and then quantified by UV absorbance on a Nanodrop 2000c.

This receptor was taken from a man younger than 35 in good health. Sequenced input: naive CD4+ T cells sorted from blood. This specimen's cell subset or site label, per the study, means: CD45RA+ positively selected. This chain joins TRBV28 to TRBJ2-5; 7 bases in between match TRBD1. The bases are TGTGCCAGCAGTCCGTGGGACAGACAAGAGACCCAGTACTTC. This gives the protein CASSPWDRQETQYF.